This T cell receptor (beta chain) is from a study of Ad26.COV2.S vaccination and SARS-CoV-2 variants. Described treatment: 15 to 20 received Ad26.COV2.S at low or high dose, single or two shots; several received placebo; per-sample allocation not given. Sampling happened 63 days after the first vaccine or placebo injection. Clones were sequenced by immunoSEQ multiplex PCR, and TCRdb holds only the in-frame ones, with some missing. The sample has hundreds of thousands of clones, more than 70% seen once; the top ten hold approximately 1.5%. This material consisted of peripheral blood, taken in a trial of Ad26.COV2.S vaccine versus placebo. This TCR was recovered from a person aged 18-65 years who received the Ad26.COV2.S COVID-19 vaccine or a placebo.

The CDR3 region is CASSEEWGRYEQYF. In nucleotides, the CDR3 is TGTGCCAGCAGTGAAGAATGGGGAAGGTACGAGCAGTACTTC. The J gene is TRBJ2-7, the V gene TRBV6-1; D unclear. V dropped 1 base and J dropped 4 bases, with 11 bases sitting between them. The CDR3 has 14 residues. The germline V gene encodes CDR1 MNHNS and CDR2 SASEGT.